The 23 T cell receptor beta chains presented below share a single source sample, sequenced in a study of breast tumors, draining lymph nodes, adjacent tissues. TCRdb reprocessed the multiplex PCR reads with MiXCR, giving one entry per CDR3 protein. This sample has 6,500 to 7,500 distinct CDR3 sequences; about 45% occur once, and the top ten carry about 40%. Material: tumor-adjacent breast tissue. The source of these receptors is a female donor with breast cancer. Some clones in this sample may be carry-over from other donors' samples.

By share, this clonotype counts as medium-sized. The chain couples TRBV20-1 to TRBJ2-1, with D unclear. CDR1 and CDR2 from the germline V gene are DFQATT and SNEGSKA (reference sequence). Trimming shortened V by 4 bases and J by 0 bases, and 7 bases separated the two germline ends. The CDR3 has 13 amino acids. The CDR3 reads CSAIQSSYNEQFF. Here the CDR3 DNA reads TGCAGTGCTATTCAGAGCTCCTACAATGAGCAGTTCTTC.

This clonotype was recorded at least ten times. The chain is built from TRBV12-3 or TRBV12-4 and TRBJ2-1; 14 bases match TRBD2. CDR3 length equals 17 residues. Losses at the gene ends were 2 bases for V and 5 bases for J; bases not matched to a gene: 5. The CDR3 bases are TGTGCCAGCAGTTTAAGGACTAGCGGGAGGTGGGACAATGAGCAGTTCTTC. Protein sequence: CASSLRTSGRWDNEQFF.

Within the sample, this clonotype is medium-sized. V and J are TRBV5-1 and TRBJ2-7; TRBD1 or TRBD2 may be the D gene (5 bases each). Germline V CDR1 and CDR2: SGHRS, YFSETQ. CDR3 length: 14 amino acids. Between the trimmed V and J ends, which lost 2 bases and 2 bases, there was a span of 11 bases. The CDR3 spells CASSFTGQAYEQYF. CDR3 nucleotides: TGCGCCAGCAGCTTTACGGGGCAAGCCTACGAGCAGTACTTC.

There are many counts of this clonotype. The chain carries TRBV6-1 and TRBJ2-2; D possibly corresponds to TRBD2 (6 bases). Germline lookup yields CDR1 MNHNS and CDR2 SASEGT. The CDR3 runs to 14 residues. V was shortened by 3 bases and J by 8 bases, with 13 bases between the two germline ends. The CDR3: CASSEFGGEGELFF. The CDR3 nucleotides read TGTGCCAGCAGTGAGTTCGGGGGAGAAGGGGAGCTGTTTTTT.

This clonotype was seen repeatedly, ten times or more. The rearrangement joins TRBV5-6 to TRBJ2-5, with 7 positions matching TRBD2. Germline-derived CDR1 and CDR2 are SGHDT and YYEEEE. This CDR3 region has 14 residues. V lost 0 bases, J lost 2 bases, and 1 base stayed unmatched. CDR3 DNA sequence: TGTGCCAGCAGCTTGGGGGGGGGTCAAGAGACCCAGTACTTC. It yields the protein CASSLGGGQETQYF.

Within the sample, this clonotype is medium-sized (0.01 to 0.1%). The CDR3 sequence: CASTVTQGRGYTF. CDR3 in DNA: TGTGCCAGCACTGTTACCCAGGGTAGAGGCTACACCTTC. V gene TRBV2 combines with J gene TRBJ1-2, with a possible D match to TRBD1 (5 bases). The germline V gene encodes CDR1 SNHLY and CDR2 FYNNEI. The CDR3 has 13 amino acids. The V end lost 7 bases, the J end lost 8 bases, and 17 bases lay between the germline ends.

By sample fraction, this clonotype is medium-sized (0.01 to 0.1%). V usage is TRBV20-1 and J usage is TRBJ2-7; TRBD2 agrees at 9 bases. Germline trimming cut 0 bases from V and 2 bases from J; bases unmatched to any gene: 2. Germline values: CDR1 DFQATT, CDR2 SNEGSKA (reference sequence). This CDR3 region has 14 residues. The CDR3 reads CSARDAGGPYEQYF. The CDR3 DNA sequence: TGCAGTGCTAGAGATGCGGGAGGGCCCTACGAGCAGTACTTC.

This clonotype is medium-sized (0.01 to 0.1%) in the sample. The chain carries TRBV20-1 and TRBJ1-6; D gene uncertain. Germline-derived CDR1 and CDR2 are DFQATT and SNEGSKA (reference sequence). This CDR3 has 16 residues. The ends were cut back, 0 bases at V and 3 bases at J, with 12 bases in the middle. CDR3: CSARDWAVNYNSPLHF. The CDR3 region has the DNA TGCAGTGCTAGAGATTGGGCAGTAAACTATAATTCACCCCTCCACTTT.

Within the sample, this clonotype is medium-sized (0.01 to 0.1%). V and J are TRBV2 and TRBJ2-5, with 13 bases lining up with TRBD2. The CDR3 is 16 amino acids. Trimming removed 9 bases from V and 4 bases from J; junction bases left unmatched: 11. The germline gives CDR1 SNHLY, CDR2 FYNNEI. CDR3 residues: CASAETSGRWRETQYF. CDR3 coding DNA: TGTGCCAGTGCGGAGACTAGCGGGAGGTGGAGAGAGACCCAGTACTTC.

J is TRBJ2-5 and V is TRBV7-6; 11 bases agree with TRBD2. The germline gives CDR1 SGHVS, CDR2 FNYEAQ. After removal of 4 bases from V and 0 bases from J, the junction contained 4 bases not matched to a gene. The CDR3 contains 16 residues. Here the CDR3 reads CASSSRLAGYQETQYF. For the CDR3, the DNA is TGTGCCAGCAGCTCACGACTAGCGGGATACCAAGAGACCCAGTACTTC.

Sample share makes this clonotype medium-sized. V is TRBV9 and J is TRBJ2-7; 9 nucleotides align to TRBD1. The germline CDR1 and CDR2 sequences are SGDLS and YYNGEE. The J segment lost 6 bases and the V segment lost 3 bases, leaving 10 bases of the junction unmatched. This CDR3 has 15 amino acids. The CDR3 protein is CASSAGPQGAGEQYF. As DNA, the CDR3 is TGTGCCAGCAGCGCAGGCCCACAGGGGGCTGGCGAGCAGTACTTC.

Turning to this clonotype: Being one base from a much bigger clone, this may be a read error. The gene calls are TRBV15 and TRBJ2-5; D might be TRBD1 (5 bases). The CDR3 consists of 13 residues. Germline assignment: CDR1 LNHNV and CDR2 YYDKDF (reference sequence). The CDR3 DNA is TGTGTCACCTCGACAGCGATCCAAGAGACCCAGTACTTC. As protein: CVTSTAIQETQYF.

The chain employs TRBV6-2 or TRBV6-3 and TRBJ1-2; no clear D. Germline loops: CDR1 MNHEY, CDR2 SVGEGT. The V end was cut by 4 bases, the J end by 4 bases, with 10 bases between. The CDR3 is 13 residues long. CDR3 region: CASSLTEIYGYTF. The CDR3, as DNA: TGTGCCAGCAGTTTGACGGAGATCTATGGCTACACCTTC.

The chain uses TRBV3-2 and TRBJ1-1; the table's D gene call, TRBD1, was not cross checked with the DNA. TRBV3-2 is recorded as a pseudogene. The CDR3 is 13 residues long. CDR3 sequence reads: CASSQPGATEAFF. For the CDR3, the DNA is TGTGCCAGCAGCCAGCCAGGGGCCACTGAAGCTTTCTTT.

This clonotype was seen many times. The J gene is TRBJ2-1, the V gene TRBV4-2; 10 bases align to TRBD2. Trimming cost V 5 bases and J 4 bases; bases outside gene matches: 5. The CDR3 spans 15 residues. Germline V CDR1 and CDR2: LGHNA, YNFKEQ. The CDR3 coding sequence is TGTGCCAGCAGCGTCCAGCGGGAGGGATACAATGAGCAGTTCTTC. It translates to CASSVQREGYNEQFF.

This clonotype counts as medium-sized. The gene calls are TRBV19 and TRBJ2-7, with 7 bases matching TRBD2. Germline CDR1 and CDR2: LNHDA and SQIVND (reference sequence). The CDR3 is 15 amino acids. V trimming: 5 bases; J trimming: 2 bases; junction bases outside the gene matches: 9. Here the CDR3 DNA reads TGTGCCAGTAGTTCCGGGACTACCAAAACCTACGAGCAGTACTTC. Amino acid sequence: CASSSGTTKTYEQYF.

This clonotype is labeled medium-sized. V is TRBV2 and J is TRBJ2-1; 10 positions match TRBD2. This CDR3 has 14 amino acids. V lost 8 bases and J lost 3; bases outside the gene matches: 4. Looked up from germline, CDR1 is SNHLY and CDR2 is FYNNEI. CDR3 loop: CASSGLADYNEQFF. CDR3 nucleotides: TGTGCCAGCTCCGGACTAGCGGACTACAATGAGCAGTTCTTC.

This clonotype was seen at least ten times. A read error may explain this, as a much larger clone is one base away. The chain links TRBV7-2 to TRBJ2-7; the D call may be TRBD1 or TRBD2 (5 bases each). The CDR3 is 13 amino acids. Germline lookup yields CDR1 SGHTA and CDR2 FQGNSA. CDR3 coding DNA: TGTGCCAGCAGCGAGGGACCAGCCTACGAGCGGTACTTC. It encodes CASSEGPAYERYF.

The chain combines TRBV9 with TRBJ2-1; no firm D call. CDR3 length equals 13 residues. V lost 3 bases and J lost 7, with 11 bases in between. CDR1 and CDR2 from the germline V gene are SGDLS and YYNGEE. Written as DNA, the CDR3 is TGTGCCAGCAGCGCCCCAGTGATGAATGAGCAGTTCTTC. Translating it yields CASSAPVMNEQFF. The full variable domain, completed using reference TRBV9 and TRBJ2-1, is DSGVTQTPKHLITATGQRVTLRCSPRSGDLSVYWYQQSLDQGLQFLIQYYNGEERAKGNILERFSAQQFPDLHSELNLSSLELGDSALYFCASSAPVMNEQFFGPGTRLTVL.

This clonotype was counted ten times or more. The chain is built from TRBV24-1 and TRBJ2-3, with D maybe TRBD1 (6 bases). Germline V CDR1 and CDR2: KGHDR, SFDVKD. The germline V and J ends were trimmed by 4 bases and 2 bases, with 15 bases remaining between them. This CDR3 comprises 16 residues. The chain's CDR3 is CATSDQRPGDTDTQYF. CDR3 coding DNA: TGTGCCACCAGTGACCAAAGACCAGGGGACACAGATACGCAGTATTTT.

This clonotype has just a few counts. The J gene is TRBJ2-3, the V gene TRBV6-1, with TRBD2 matching 7 bases. Germline CDR1 reads MNHNS; CDR2 reads SASEGT. The ends lost 6 bases at V and 0 bases at J; junction bases unmatched: 6. The CDR3 sequence is 15 residues long. Written as DNA, the CDR3 is TGTGCCAGCAGATGGGGGGGGACTAGCACAGATACGCAGTATTTT. Encoded protein: CASRWGGTSTDTQYF.

Judged by abundance, this clonotype is medium-sized (0.01 to 0.1%). The chain is built from TRBV27 and TRBJ2-7; TRBD1 is a possible D gene (6 bases). The CDR3 extends over 12 amino acids. Looked up from germline, CDR1 is MNHEY and CDR2 is SMNVEV (reference sequence). V was pared by 11 bases and J by 7 bases, with 18 bases between. In DNA, the CDR3 is TGTGCCTCGAGGACAGCCTCCCGGGAGCAGTACTTC. This encodes CASRTASREQYF.

The chain recombines TRBV5-4 with TRBJ2-7, with D possibly being TRBD1 or TRBD2 (6 bases each). The CDR3 is 13 residues long. Germline V gene data show CDR1 as SGHNT and CDR2 as YYREEE (reference sequence). V was clipped by 4 bases and J by 5 bases, with 13 bases between them. CDR3 bases: TGTGCCAGCAGCGGCCCGGGGGACAACGAGCAGTACTTC. Amino acids: CASSGPGDNEQYF.